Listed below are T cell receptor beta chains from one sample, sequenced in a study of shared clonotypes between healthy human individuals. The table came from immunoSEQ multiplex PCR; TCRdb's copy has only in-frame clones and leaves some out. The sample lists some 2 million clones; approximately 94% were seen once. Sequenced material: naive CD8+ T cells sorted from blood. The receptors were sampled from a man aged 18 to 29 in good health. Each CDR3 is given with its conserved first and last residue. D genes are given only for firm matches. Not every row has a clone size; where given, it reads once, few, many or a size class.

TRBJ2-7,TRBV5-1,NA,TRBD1,CASSLPFVVGQGNYEQYF,TGCGCCAGCAGCTTGCCTTTCGTCGTCGGACAGGGTAATTACGAGCAGTACTTC
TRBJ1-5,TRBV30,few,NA,CAWSVVGQSQPQHF,TGTGCCTGGAGTGTGGTAGGGCAGTCTCAGCCCCAGCATTTT
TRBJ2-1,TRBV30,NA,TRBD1,CAWNRGTGTPFYNEQFF,TGTGCCTGGAATCGCGGGACAGGGACACCCTTCTACAATGAGCAGTTCTTC
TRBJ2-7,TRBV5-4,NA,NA,CASSAYIGDEQYF,TGTGCCAGCAGCGCCTACATCGGAGACGAGCAGTACTTC
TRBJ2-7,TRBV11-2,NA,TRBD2,CASSLVFGAGVGEQYF,TGTGCCAGCAGCTTAGTATTCGGAGCGGGAGTGGGGGAGCAGTACTTC
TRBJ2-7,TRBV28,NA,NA,CASGDVPYEQYF,TGTGCCAGTGGGGACGTCCCCTACGAGCAGTACTTC
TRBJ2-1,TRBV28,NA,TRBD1,CASVPGTATYNEQFF,TGTGCCAGCGTCCCCGGGACAGCCACATACAATGAGCAGTTCTTC
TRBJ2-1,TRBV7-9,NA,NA,CASSGINNEQFF,TGTGCCAGCAGTGGGATAAACAATGAGCAGTTCTTC
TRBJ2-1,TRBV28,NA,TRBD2,CASSFLAGGKSSYNEQFF,TGTGCCAGCAGTTTTTTAGCGGGGGGCAAAAGCTCCTACAATGAGCAGTTCTTC
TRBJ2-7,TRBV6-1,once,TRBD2,CAAGREAMSHEQYF,TGTGCCGCAGGCCGGGAGGCCATGTCCCACGAGCAGTACTTC
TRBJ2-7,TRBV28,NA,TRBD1,CASKGQGTYEQYF,TGTGCCAGCAAGGGACAGGGGACTTACGAGCAGTACTTC
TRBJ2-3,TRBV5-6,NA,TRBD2,CASTWTSGTDTQYF,TGTGCCAGCACATGGACTAGCGGCACAGATACGCAGTATTTT
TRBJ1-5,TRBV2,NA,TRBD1,CASSEGTGARPQHF,TGTGCCAGCAGTGAAGGGACAGGGGCCCGGCCCCAGCATTTT